The T cell receptor beta chain under discussion was sequenced for a study of PD-1 blockade in classical Hodgkin lymphoma. The overall study: Every 2 weeks, patients got 3 mg/kg intravenous nivolumab. Study conclusions and caveats: Newly diagnosed patients and complete responders had comparable diversity at baseline. Any patient who commenced nivolumab under 1 year after ASCT was excluded.

Clones were read by immunoSEQ multiplex PCR, and TCRdb kept only the in-frame ones, dropping some. The table lists tens of thousands of clones, 85% to 90% of them singletons, with approximately 15% in the top ten. As concerns this clone: Antigen: not known.

The time point was: cycle 4 day 1 (C4D1), after around six weeks of nivolumab. Each patient relapsed following autologous stem cell transplantation, and prior brentuximab vedotin exposure differed. With 2 bases removed from V and 0 bases from J, the gap between germline ends came to 11 bases. Germline values: CDR1 SEHNR, CDR2 FQNEAQ (reference sequence). The CDR3 totals 15 residues. The sequence was obtained from a human donor with classical Hodgkin lymphoma. The chain is built from TRBV7-9 and TRBJ2-7; D is possibly TRBD2 (5 bases). Sequences were derived from peripheral blood mononuclear cells (PBMCs), sampled before the fourth cycle of nivolumab. The CDR3 DNA is TGTGCCAGCAGCTTATACGGGGTCCGCTCCTACGAGCAGTACTTC. Its protein is CASSLYGVRSYEQYF.